The clone carrying this T cell receptor beta chain was seen just once. What it binds is unknown. Nominally healthy donors were sampled, though unrecorded immune exposures were likely. This sample was taken from a study of cytomegalovirus exposure and HLA in healthy donors. In the study overall: HLA-typed donors were the source of roughly 80 million unique TCRs held in an early data release.

The CDR3 spans 15 residues. From germline, CDR1 is SEHNR and CDR2 FQNEAQ (reference sequence). The V and J ends lost 5 bases and 3 bases, in that order; junction bases with no gene match: 7. Study-level findings and limits: Specific recognition of CMV antigens was confirmed in vitro for a few chains (all CMV-associated).

PCR was performed using 60 Vbeta and 13 Jbeta primers. Per the original methods: Counted up in a later analysis, unique TCR beta chains came to around 80 million, with about 10 million shared. Sequencing used immunoSEQ multiplex PCR; TCRdb keeps in-frame clones, though not all of them. V and J calls and clone size come straight from that table; D and trimming were deduced from the DNA. The sample shows some 150,000 clones, approximately 79% of them seen only once. Sample: PBMCs. The TCR comes from a middle-aged woman in good health and CMV-seropositive. The chain links TRBV7-9 to TRBJ2-3; TRBD2 aligns across 8 bases. The CDR3 region is CASSPAGTSTDTQYF. The CDR3 nucleotides read TGTGCCAGCAGCCCCGCCGGGACTAGTACAGATACGCAGTATTTT.